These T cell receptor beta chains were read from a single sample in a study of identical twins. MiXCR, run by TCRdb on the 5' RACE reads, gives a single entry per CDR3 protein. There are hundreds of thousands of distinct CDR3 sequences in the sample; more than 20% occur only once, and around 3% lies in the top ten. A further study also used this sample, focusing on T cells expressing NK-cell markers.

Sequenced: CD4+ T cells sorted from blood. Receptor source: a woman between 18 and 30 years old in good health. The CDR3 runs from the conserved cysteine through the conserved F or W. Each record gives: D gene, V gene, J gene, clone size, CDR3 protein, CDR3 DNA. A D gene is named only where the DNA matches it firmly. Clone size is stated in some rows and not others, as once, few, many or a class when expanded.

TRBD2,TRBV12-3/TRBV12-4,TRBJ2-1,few,CASRSWTSGGYNEQFF,TGTGCCAGCAGGTCCTGGACTAGCGGGGGGTACAATGAGCAGTTCTTC
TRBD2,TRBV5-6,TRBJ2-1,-,CASSLAGRASNEQFF,TGTGCCAGCAGCTTGGCCGGGAGGGCCTCGAATGAGCAGTTCTTC
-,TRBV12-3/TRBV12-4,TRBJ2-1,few,CASSSGTGLEKQFF,TGTGCCAGCAGCTCCGGGACTGGGCTTGAAAAGCAGTTCTTC
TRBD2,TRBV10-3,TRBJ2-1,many,CAISGIAGGLPNKQFF,TGTGCCATCAGTGGAATAGCGGGAGGTCTTCCGAACAAGCAGTTCTTC
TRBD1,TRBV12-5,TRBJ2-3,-,CASGKEQGASTQYF,TGTGCTAGTGGGAAGGAACAGGGGGCGTCTACGCAGTATTTT
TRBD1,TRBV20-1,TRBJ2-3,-,CSARDQGARDTQYF,TGCAGTGCTAGAGATCAGGGGGCCCGGGATACGCAGTATTTT
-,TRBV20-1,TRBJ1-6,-,CSAPRDPRGSPLHF,TGCAGTGCCCCCCGGGACCCGCGGGGTTCACCCCTCCACTTT
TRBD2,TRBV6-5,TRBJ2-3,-,CASSYMSRGGGPGYTQYF,TGTGCCAGCAGTTACATGTCTCGGGGCGGGGGTCCCGGGTATACGCAGTATTTT
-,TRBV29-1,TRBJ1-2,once,CSVSGDTKKNYGYTF,TGCAGCGTCTCTGGGGACACGAAAAAGAACTATGGCTACACCTTC
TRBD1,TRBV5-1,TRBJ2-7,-,CASSPGGLYEQYF,TGCGCCAGCAGCCCAGGGGGTCTCTACGAGCAGTACTTC
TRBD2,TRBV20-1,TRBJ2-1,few,CSARRLAVNNEQFF,TGCAGTGCTAGGAGACTAGCGGTCAACAATGAGCAGTTCTTC
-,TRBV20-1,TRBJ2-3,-,CSASRLPRYPSDTTDTQYF,TGCAGTGCTAGTAGACTACCCAGATACCCATCGGACACGACAGATACGCAGTATTTT
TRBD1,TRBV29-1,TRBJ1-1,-,CSLGQGVSTEAFF,TGCAGCTTAGGACAGGGCGTTTCCACTGAAGCTTTCTTT
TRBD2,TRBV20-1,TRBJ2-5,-,CSARTSAETQYF,TGCAGTGCCAGAACTAGCGCAGAGACCCAGTACTTC
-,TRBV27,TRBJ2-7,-,CASSFGGSAPGSYEQYF,TGTGCCAGCAGTTTCGGCGGGTCGGCGCCTGGATCCTACGAGCAGTACTTC
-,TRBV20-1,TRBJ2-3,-,CSAGPPGGTDTQYF,TGCAGTGCTGGCCCGCCAGGGGGCACAGATACGCAGTATTTT
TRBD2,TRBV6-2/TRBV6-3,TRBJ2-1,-,CASRTSGISNAFF,TGTGCCAGCAGGACTAGCGGGATATCCAATGCTTTCTTC
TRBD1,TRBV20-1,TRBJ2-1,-,CSAQGTGGRWNEQFF,TGCAGTGCCCAAGGGACAGGGGGCCGATGGAATGAGCAGTTCTTC
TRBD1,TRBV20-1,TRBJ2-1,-,CSALQTGGPEQFF,TGCAGTGCTCTACAGACAGGGGGCCCTGAGCAGTTCTTC
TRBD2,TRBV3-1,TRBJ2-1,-,CASSPWTSGAYNEQFF,TGTGCCAGCAGCCCCTGGACTAGCGGGGCATACAATGAGCAGTTCTTC
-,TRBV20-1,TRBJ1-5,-,CSALQGDQPQHF,TGCAGTGCACTACAGGGAGATCAGCCCCAGCATTTT
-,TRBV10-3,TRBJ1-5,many,CAISESEGFSNQPQHF,TGTGCCATCAGTGAGTCCGAGGGGTTTAGCAATCAGCCCCAGCATTTT
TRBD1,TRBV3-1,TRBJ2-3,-,CASSRTGTGADTQYF,TGTGCCAGCAGCCGAACCGGGACAGGTGCAGATACGCAGTATTTT
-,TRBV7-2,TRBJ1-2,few,CASSPQWGYEYGYTF,TGTGCCAGCAGCCCTCAGTGGGGGTACGAGTATGGCTACACCTTC
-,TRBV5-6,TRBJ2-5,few,CASSMGVAVGAQYF,TGTGCCAGCAGCATGGGTGTGGCGGTTGGGGCCCAGTACTTC
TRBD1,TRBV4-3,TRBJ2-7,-,CASSHLGQAGEQYF,TGCGCCAGCAGCCACTTGGGACAGGCAGGCGAGCAGTACTTC